This T cell receptor (beta chain) originates from a study of cytomegalovirus exposure and HLA in healthy donors. Overall study: Among around 200 million T cells, an earlier analysis found 95 million to 140 million unique TCR beta sequences.

Amplification used 60 Vbeta primers and 13 Jbeta primers. Measured with immunoSEQ multiplex PCR; TCRdb has only the in-frame clones, and not every one. The profile covers 99,000 or so clones, with 12% appearing a single time and more than 15% taken by the ten largest. In its sample, this clone was seen a few times. The sequencing sample was made of PBMCs. The clonotype was recovered from a man between 40 and 49 years old in good health and CMV-seropositive.

CDR3 residues: CASSHRLAGADTQYF. Written as DNA, the CDR3 is TGTGCCAGCAGCCATCGACTAGCGGGAGCAGATACGCAGTATTTT. This chain joins TRBV14 and TRBJ2-3, with 12 bases that match TRBD2. V shed 3 bases, J shed 4 bases, and the junction held 2 bases outside the gene matches. The length of the CDR3 is 15 residues. The germline V gene encodes CDR1 SGHDN and CDR2 FVKESK.